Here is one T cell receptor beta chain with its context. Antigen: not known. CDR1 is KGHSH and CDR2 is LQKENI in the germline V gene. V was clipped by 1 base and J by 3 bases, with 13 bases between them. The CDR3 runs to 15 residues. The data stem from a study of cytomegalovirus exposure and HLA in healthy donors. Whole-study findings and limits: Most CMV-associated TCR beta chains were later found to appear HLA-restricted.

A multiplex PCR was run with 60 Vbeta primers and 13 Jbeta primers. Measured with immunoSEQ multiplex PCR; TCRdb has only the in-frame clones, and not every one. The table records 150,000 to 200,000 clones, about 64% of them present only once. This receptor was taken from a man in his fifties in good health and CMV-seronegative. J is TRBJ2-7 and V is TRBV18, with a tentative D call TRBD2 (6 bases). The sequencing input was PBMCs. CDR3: CASSPLRGKSYEQYF. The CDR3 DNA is TGTGCCAGCTCACCACTTCGGGGGAAGAGCTACGAGCAGTACTTC.